Listed below are T cell receptor beta chains from one sample, sequenced in a study of blood T cell repertoires in COVID-19. The method was immunoSEQ multiplex PCR; TCRdb's version includes in-frame clones alone and lacks a portion of them. The sample has about 44,000 clones; over 75% are singletons. Sequenced: peripheral blood. These receptors were taken from a woman aged 40 to 50 with acute or convalescent COVID-19. Each CDR3 is given with its conserved first and last residue. Only part of the rows carry a size: once, few, many, or a class if the clone is expanded.

CDR3 protein | clone size | J gene | V gene | CDR3 length
CASTGGTAGSYEQYF | . | TRBJ2-7 | TRBV6-5 | 15
CASSEAGGTSCQF | . | TRBJ1-6 | TRBV6-1 | 13
CASSLSTGQETQYF | . | TRBJ2-5 | TRBV5-1 | 14
CASSLEGANTGELFF | . | TRBJ2-2 | TRBV5-1 | 15
CASTLGQGAYNSPLHF | . | TRBJ1-6 | TRBV2 | 16
CASSTSRETQYF | . | TRBJ2-5 | TRBV7-6 | 12
CASSLGGIGYEQYF | . | TRBJ2-7 | TRBV7-8 | 14
CASSVEYRGDTQYF | . | TRBJ2-3 | TRBV9 | 14
CASNRRRGFSYEQYF | once | TRBJ2-7 | TRBV6-4 | 15
CASSLQGGSNQPQHF | . | TRBJ1-5 | TRBV5-1 | 15
CASSIGTTADTQYF | . | TRBJ2-3 | TRBV19 | 14
CASSFDRVQPQHF | . | TRBJ1-5 | TRBV12-3/TRBV12-4 | 13
CASSLFDTGMNTEAFF | . | TRBJ1-1 | TRBV5-1 | 16
CASSPPRGLSGNTIYF | . | TRBJ1-3 | TRBV28 | 16
CASSFGTGGPTTNEKLFF | . | TRBJ1-4 | TRBV27 | 18
CASSEMGTAYQPQHF | few | TRBJ1-5 | TRBV2 | 15
CASSRQGQSNQPQHF | . | TRBJ1-5 | TRBV19 | 15
CASSPSDRVYEKLFF | . | TRBJ1-4 | TRBV3-1/TRBV3-2 | 15
CASSPPTNYNEQFF | . | TRBJ2-1 | TRBV7-8 | 14
CASSYGTGLGNEKLFF | . | TRBJ1-4 | TRBV6-5 | 16
CASSKIRRRVEKLFF | . | TRBJ1-4 | TRBV21-1 | 15
CASSLAEGVYNEQFF | . | TRBJ2-1 | TRBV5-5 | 15
CSVAEDAAYNEQFF | few | TRBJ2-1 | TRBV29-1 | 14
CASSFLGTEAFF | . | TRBJ1-1 | TRBV27 | 12
CASSPPSLAGGIQTQYF | . | TRBJ2-5 | TRBV7-2 | 17
CASSLSGSGLSYEQYF | . | TRBJ2-7 | TRBV27 | 16